This entry lists 11 T cell receptor beta chains sequenced from one sample in a study of CD8 T cells in ankylosing spondylitis. Via MiXCR, TCRdb re-called the 5' RACE reads, giving one row per CDR3 protein. This sample has 200,000 to 300,000 distinct CDR3 sequences, with approximately 9% found just once. The sample taken for sequencing was blood, either unsorted or a sorted T cell fraction (not recorded which). The receptor source for this set is a male donor with ankylosing spondylitis or in good health (not recorded which).

This clonotype occurred a few times. This chain uses TRBV5-7 with TRBJ1-1, with D possibly matching TRBD1 (6 bases). TRBV5-7 is an ORF for which the function is uncertain. This CDR3 has 15 amino acids. The V gene lost 7 bases and the J gene lost 3 bases, with 19 bases spanning the gap. CDR3 loop: CASLTYRVGDTEAFF. CDR3 DNA: TGTGCCAGCCTAACTTACAGGGTTGGTGACACTGAAGCTTTCTTT.

This clonotype appeared many times. The chain recombines TRBV12-3 or TRBV12-4 with TRBJ2-1, with TRBD2 matching 12 bases. The length of the CDR3 is 17 residues. Trimming took 4 bases from V and 7 from J; bases not matched to a gene: 11. The CDR3 region is CASSSRTSGTSPNEQFF. For the CDR3, the DNA is TGTGCCAGCAGTTCCCGGACTAGCGGGACTTCCCCGAATGAGCAGTTCTTC.

The J gene is TRBJ2-5, the V gene TRBV2, with D unclear. The CDR3 is made up of 13 amino acids. V dropped 8 bases and J dropped 4 bases, with 14 bases sitting between them. Germline assignment: CDR1 SNHLY and CDR2 FYNNEI. CDR3 protein: CASSRAVPETQYF. The CDR3 DNA sequence: TGTGCCAGCTCGAGAGCAGTTCCAGAGACCCAGTACTTC.

This clonotype appeared a few times. The chain is built from TRBV20-1 and TRBJ2-1; the D gene is possibly TRBD2 (6 bases). The V gene's germline CDR1 is DFQATT and CDR2 SNEGSKA (reference sequence). The CDR3 length is 16 residues. V was trimmed by 0 bases and J by 0 bases, leaving 12 bases between them. CDR3: CSARDGRFSSYNEQFF. Here the CDR3 DNA reads TGCAGTGCTAGAGATGGGAGGTTTAGCTCCTACAATGAGCAGTTCTTC.

This clonotype was seen only a few times. The V gene is TRBV6-5, the J gene TRBJ1-3, with unresolved D. V was pared by 0 bases and J by 0 bases, with 15 bases between. CDR3 length: 18 residues. Looked up from germline, CDR1 is MNHEY and CDR2 is SVGAGI. CDR3 protein: CASSYSRSGGPSGNTIYF. CDR3 sequence (DNA): TGTGCCAGCAGTTACTCGCGTTCGGGAGGACCCTCTGGAAACACCATATATTTT.

The rearrangement links TRBV6-1 to TRBJ1-2, with D possibly TRBD1 on 6 matching bases. Germline-derived CDR1 and CDR2 are MNHNS and SASEGT. Deletions cut 4 bases from V and 4 bases from J, with 7 bases between. The CDR3 runs 12 residues. CDR3 sequence: CASSAGAYGYTF. Written as DNA, the CDR3 is TGTGCCAGCAGTGCGGGGGCCTATGGCTACACCTTC.

This clonotype was detected many times. The chain has TRBV11-2 and TRBJ2-1; 9 nucleotides match TRBD1. Germline CDR1 SGHAT, CDR2 FQNNGV. This CDR3 is built from 19 residues. With V trimmed by 7 bases and J by 6 bases, 22 bases remained unmatched. The CDR3 DNA reads TGTGCCAGCACCTCGTTATTTGGTTTTGGGGACAGGGTAATCAATGAGCAGTTCTTC. Its protein product is CASTSLFGFGDRVINEQFF.

This clonotype was seen ten or more times. This rearrangement joins TRBV27 to TRBJ2-1; 11 bases are shared with TRBD2. With V trimmed by 6 bases and J by 6 bases, 7 bases remained unmatched. There are 15 residues in the CDR3. From germline, CDR1 is MNHEY and CDR2 SMNVEV (reference sequence). The CDR3: CASRGTSGGRNEQFF. In nucleotides, the CDR3 is TGTGCCAGCAGAGGAACTAGCGGGGGCCGCAATGAGCAGTTCTTC.

The chain uses TRBV5-5 and TRBJ2-1; 12 positions match TRBD1. CDR1 and CDR2 from the germline V gene are SGHKS and YYEKEE (reference sequence). V was clipped by 3 bases and J by 8 bases; unmatched bases: 6. This CDR3 comprises 15 residues. CDR3 amino acids: CASSSGQGAGDEQFF. The CDR3 DNA reads as TGTGCCAGCAGCTCGGGACAGGGGGCCGGGGATGAGCAGTTCTTC.

The CDR3 is CASSPSPGTSGSYEQYF. For the CDR3, the DNA is TGTGCCAGCAGCCCTTCCCCCGGGACTAGCGGGAGTTACGAGCAGTACTTC. V usage is TRBV7-2 and J usage is TRBJ2-7; 14 positions match TRBD2. Germline-derived CDR1 and CDR2 are SGHTA and FQGNSA. The CDR3 consists of 17 residues. Germline trimming cut 5 bases from V and 4 bases from J; bases unmatched to any gene: 10.

This clonotype was counted many times. J is TRBJ2-4 and V is TRBV12-3 or TRBV12-4; no reliable D call. Trimming took 3 bases from V and 3 from J, leaving 12 bases between them. This CDR3 has 15 amino acids. The CDR3 here is CASSFIGFDKNIQYF. In DNA, the CDR3 is TGTGCCAGCAGTTTTATTGGGTTTGACAAAAACATTCAGTACTTC.